This T cell receptor (beta chain) came from a study of cytomegalovirus exposure and HLA in healthy donors. PCR employed 60 Vbeta and 13 Jbeta primers. Generated by immunoSEQ multiplex PCR, the TCRdb table keeps only in-frame clones and is missing some. Of fewer than 250,000 clones in the sample, 70% to 80% were seen once. The CDR3 is made up of 16 amino acids. Losses at the gene ends were 5 bases for V and 6 bases for J; bases not matched to a gene: 13. Germline CDR1 is LNHNV and CDR2 is YYDKDF (reference sequence). V and J are TRBV15 and TRBJ2-1; TRBD2 matches 7 bases. This clonotype originated in a woman aged 50 to 60 in good health and CMV-seronegative. Specimen: PBMCs. The DNA for the CDR3 is TGTGCCACCAGCGATCTAAGACTAGCACTCTTCAATGAGCAGTTCTTC. Translation gives CATSDLRLALFNEQFF.